This T cell receptor beta chain comes out of a study of T cell responses to AZD1222 COVID-19 vaccine. Notes on the study in general: Possibly, clonal diversity was underestimated; donors were largely white British and included more females. Targeting of unmutated variant regions was reportedly seen in nearly half of spike-specific TCRs.

This clone was picked up one time. As yet, its antigen is unknown. The method was immunoSEQ multiplex PCR; TCRdb's version includes in-frame clones alone and lacks a portion of them. The sample includes roughly 180,000 clones, 80% to 95% of them seen just once. This sample comprised peripheral blood, obtained 28 days after the second AZD1222 dose. This TCR was sampled from an adult who received the AZD1222 COVID-19 vaccine.

The CDR3 nucleotides read TGTGCCAGCAGCTTATCCTCTAGCGCTCCAGATACGCAGTATTTT. Amino acids: CASSLSSSAPDTQYF. The rearrangement uses TRBV7-6 and TRBJ2-3, with D perhaps matching TRBD2 (6 bases). The germline V and J ends were trimmed by 2 bases and 4 bases, with 13 bases remaining between them. Germline V gene lookup returns CDR1 SGHVS and CDR2 FNYEAQ. This CDR3 has 15 residues.